The source of this TCR beta chain is a study of T cell repertoires in cytomegalovirus infection. For the study at large: HLA-B-restricted CMV epitopes that are well studied were used alongside recently identified HLA-C-restricted ones. The public TCR beta signatures pointed to both CMV infection and matching HLA type. Regarding the study as a whole: Ex vivo, HLA-C-restricted CMV-specific TCR beta clonotypes prevailed over the rest of the response. Based on cumulative public TCR beta family frequency, carriers of CMV plus the relevant HLA were identified.

The CDR3 covers 15 residues. V lost 2 bases to trimming and J lost 6 bases, with 11 bases between them. Germline V gene lookup returns CDR1 MNHEY and CDR2 SMNVEV (reference sequence). TCRdb analysed the reads with MiXCR anew, one entry per CDR3 protein. The sample records some 900,000 distinct CDR3 sequences, about 33% being singletons. As concerns this clonotype: Antigen: not known.

The V call is TRBV27, the J call TRBJ1-6; D is unresolved. The sample was cultured CD8+ T cells from PBMCs, taken from culture after CMV antigen stimulation. The receptor comes from a human donor in good health (CMV status not recorded). Some clones in this sample may be carry-over from other donors' samples. DNA for the CDR3: TGTGCCAGCAGTTTACGGGGTCGAGGTAATTCACCCCTCCACTTT. This codes for CASSLRGRGNSPLHF.